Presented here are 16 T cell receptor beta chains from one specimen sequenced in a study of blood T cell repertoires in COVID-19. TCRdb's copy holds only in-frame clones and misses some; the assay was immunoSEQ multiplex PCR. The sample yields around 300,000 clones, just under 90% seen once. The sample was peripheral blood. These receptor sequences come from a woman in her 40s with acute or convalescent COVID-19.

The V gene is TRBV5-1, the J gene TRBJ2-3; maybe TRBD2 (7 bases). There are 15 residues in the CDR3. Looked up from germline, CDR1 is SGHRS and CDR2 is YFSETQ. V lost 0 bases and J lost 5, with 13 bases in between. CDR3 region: CASSLGGGGQDTQYF. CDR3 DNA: TGCGCCAGCAGCTTGGGAGGGGGGGGACAAGATACGCAGTATTTT.

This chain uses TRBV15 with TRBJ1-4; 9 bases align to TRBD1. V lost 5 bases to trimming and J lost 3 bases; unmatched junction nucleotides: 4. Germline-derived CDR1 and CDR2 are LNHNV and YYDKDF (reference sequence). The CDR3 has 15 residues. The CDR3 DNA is TGTGCCACCAGCGGACAGGGGCGGGCTAATGAAAAACTGTTTTTT. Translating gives CATSGQGRANEKLFF.

The CDR3 is CASSELGATGTTPGELFF. CDR3 sequence (DNA): TGTGCCAGCAGTGAATTAGGGGCTACCGGGACAACCCCCGGGGAGCTGTTTTTT. This chain joins TRBV25-1 and TRBJ2-2, with a weak D call TRBD1 (6 bases). Germline CDR1 is MGHDK and CDR2 is SYGVNS. The CDR3 loop spans 18 amino acids. The V and J ends lost 1 base and 6 bases respectively, with 21 bases between them. The complete variable domain, with remaining parts taken from reference TRBV25-1 and TRBJ2-2, reads EADIYQTPRYLVIGTGKKITLECSQTMGHDKMYWYQQDPGMELHLIHYSYGVNSTEKGDLSSESTVSRIRTEHFPLTLESARPSHTSQYLCASSELGATGTTPGELFFGEGSRLTVL.

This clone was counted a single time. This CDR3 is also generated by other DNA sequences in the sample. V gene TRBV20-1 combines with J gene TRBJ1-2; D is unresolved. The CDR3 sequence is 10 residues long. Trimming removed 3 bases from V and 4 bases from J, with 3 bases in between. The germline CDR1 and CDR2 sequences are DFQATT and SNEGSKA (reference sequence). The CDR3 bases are TGCAGTGCTAGGAGCTATGGCTACACCTTC. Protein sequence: CSARSYGYTF.

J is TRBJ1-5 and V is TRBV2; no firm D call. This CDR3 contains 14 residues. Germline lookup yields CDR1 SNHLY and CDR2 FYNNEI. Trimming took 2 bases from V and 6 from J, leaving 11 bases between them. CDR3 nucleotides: TGTGCCAGCAGTGAACAGGCCGGGATTCAGCCCCAGCATTTT. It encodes CASSEQAGIQPQHF.

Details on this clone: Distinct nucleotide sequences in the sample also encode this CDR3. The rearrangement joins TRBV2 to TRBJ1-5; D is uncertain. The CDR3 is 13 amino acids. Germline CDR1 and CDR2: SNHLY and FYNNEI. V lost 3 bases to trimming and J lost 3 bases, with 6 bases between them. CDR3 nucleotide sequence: TGTGCCAGCAGTGACCCGGTCAATCAGCCCCAGCATTTT. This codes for CASSDPVNQPQHF.

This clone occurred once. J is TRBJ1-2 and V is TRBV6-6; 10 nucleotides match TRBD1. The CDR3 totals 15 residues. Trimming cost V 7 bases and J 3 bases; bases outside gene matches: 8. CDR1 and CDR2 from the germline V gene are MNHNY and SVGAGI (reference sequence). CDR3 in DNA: TGTGCCAGCATAGAGCCCGGGACAGGGGACTATGGCTACACCTTC. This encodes CASIEPGTGDYGYTF.

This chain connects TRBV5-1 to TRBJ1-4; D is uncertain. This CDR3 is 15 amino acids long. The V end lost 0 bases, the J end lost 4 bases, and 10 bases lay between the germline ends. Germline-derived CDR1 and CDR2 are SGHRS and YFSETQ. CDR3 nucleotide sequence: TGCGCCAGCAGCTTGGTCTCGCGGGGTAATGAAAAACTGTTTTTT. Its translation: CASSLVSRGNEKLFF. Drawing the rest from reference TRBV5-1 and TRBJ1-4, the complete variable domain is KAGVTQTPRYLIKTRGQQVTLSCSPISGHRSVSWYQQTPGQGLQFLFEYFSETQRNKGNFPGRFSGRQFSNSRSEMNVSTLELGDSALYLCASSLVSRGNEKLFFGSGTQLSVL.

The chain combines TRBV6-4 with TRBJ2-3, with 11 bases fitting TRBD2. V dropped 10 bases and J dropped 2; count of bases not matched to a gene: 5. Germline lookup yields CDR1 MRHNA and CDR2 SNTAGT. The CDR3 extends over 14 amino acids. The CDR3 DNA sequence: TGTGCCACTGCTAGCGGGGGGACCACAGATACGCAGTATTTT. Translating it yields CATASGGTTDTQYF.

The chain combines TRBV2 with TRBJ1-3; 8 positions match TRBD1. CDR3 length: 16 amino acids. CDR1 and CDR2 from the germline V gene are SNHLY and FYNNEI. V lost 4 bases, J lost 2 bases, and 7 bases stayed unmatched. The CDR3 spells CASSGGQGLPGNTIYF. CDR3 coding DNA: TGTGCCAGCAGTGGCGGACAGGGACTGCCTGGAAACACCATATATTTT.

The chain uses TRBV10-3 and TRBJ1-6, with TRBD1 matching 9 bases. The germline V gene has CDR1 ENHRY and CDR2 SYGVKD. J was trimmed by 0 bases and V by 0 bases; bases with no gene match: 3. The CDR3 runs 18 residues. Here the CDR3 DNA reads TGTGCCATCAGTGAGTCGGGACAGGGAAGCTCCTATAATTCACCCCTCCACTTT. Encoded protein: CAISESGQGSSYNSPLHF.

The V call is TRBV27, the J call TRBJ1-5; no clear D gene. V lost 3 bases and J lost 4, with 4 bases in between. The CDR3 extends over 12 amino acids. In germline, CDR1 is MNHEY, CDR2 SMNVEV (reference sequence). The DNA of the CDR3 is TGTGCCAGCAGTTTCCCTAATCAGCCCCAGCATTTT. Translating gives CASSFPNQPQHF.

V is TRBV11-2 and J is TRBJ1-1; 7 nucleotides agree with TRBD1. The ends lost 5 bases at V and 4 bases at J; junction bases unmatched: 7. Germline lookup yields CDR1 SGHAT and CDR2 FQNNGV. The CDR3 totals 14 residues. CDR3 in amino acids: CASSRQGPSTEAFF. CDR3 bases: TGTGCCAGCAGCCGACAGGGCCCCTCCACTGAAGCTTTCTTT.

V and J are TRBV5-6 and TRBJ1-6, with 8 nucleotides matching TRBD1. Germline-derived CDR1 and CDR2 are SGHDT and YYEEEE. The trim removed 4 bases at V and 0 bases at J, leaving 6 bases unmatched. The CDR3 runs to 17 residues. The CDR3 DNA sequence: TGTGCCAGCAGCCTTACAGGGGGAGCCTCCTATAATTCACCCCTCCACTTT. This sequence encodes CASSLTGGASYNSPLHF.

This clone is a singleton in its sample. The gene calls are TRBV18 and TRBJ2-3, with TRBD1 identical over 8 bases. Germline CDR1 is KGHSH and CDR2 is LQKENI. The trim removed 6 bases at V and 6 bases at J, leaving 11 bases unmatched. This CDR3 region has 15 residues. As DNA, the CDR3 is TGTGCCAGCTCCCTAAGGGACAGGCCTGGGGATACGCAGTATTTT. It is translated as CASSLRDRPGDTQYF.

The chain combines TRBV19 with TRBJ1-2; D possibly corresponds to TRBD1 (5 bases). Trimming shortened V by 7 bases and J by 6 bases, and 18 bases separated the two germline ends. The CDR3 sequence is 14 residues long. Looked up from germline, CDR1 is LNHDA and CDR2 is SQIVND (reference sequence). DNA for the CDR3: TGTGCCAGTAACCCCCGGCGGCAGGGCAATGGCTACACCTTC. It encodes CASNPRRQGNGYTF.